These 23 T cell receptor beta chains were sequenced from one sample in a study of CD8 T cells in Susac syndrome. cDNA came from around 0.54 to 1 ug RNA primed by random hexamers. TCRdb fed the immunoSEQ multiplex PCR reads into MiXCR, producing one record per CDR3 protein. Found here are about 240,000 distinct CDR3 sequences, almost 97% of them singletons; the top ten hold about 0.094%. Sequencing was done on a sample of CD4+ T cells from PBMCs. These receptors were collected from a human donor with Susac syndrome.

This chain uses TRBV29-1 with TRBJ1-5; 9 nucleotides align to TRBD1. V lost 7 bases to trimming and J lost 1 base; unmatched junction nucleotides: 14. This CDR3 comprises 17 residues. CDR1 and CDR2 from the germline V gene are SQVTM and ANQGSEA. The CDR3 DNA reads as TGCAGCGCCGCAGGGACAGGGTCGTCCGGAAGCAATCAGCCCCAGCATTTT. It translates to CSAAGTGSSGSNQPQHF.

The chain carries TRBV29-1 and TRBJ2-1; 9 bases are shared with TRBD1. The CDR3 spans 15 residues. Germline CDR1 SQVTM, CDR2 ANQGSEA. Trimming removed 7 bases from V and 4 bases from J; junction bases left unmatched: 11. CDR3 loop: CSDLGTGTTYNEQFF. The DNA for the CDR3 is TGCAGCGACCTAGGGACAGGGACTACTTACAATGAGCAGTTCTTC.

The chain recombines TRBV3-1 with TRBJ2-7; 7 nucleotides match TRBD1. The V segment lost 1 base and the J segment 3 bases; nucleotides outside the gene matches: 6. Germline loops: CDR1 LGHDT, CDR2 YNNKEL (reference sequence). The CDR3 covers 15 residues. The CDR3 nucleotides read TGTGCCAGCAGCCAAGCCGGGACAGAGGTCTACGAGCAGTACTTC. This gives the protein CASSQAGTEVYEQYF.

The rearrangement uses TRBV15 and TRBJ1-1; no firm D call. This CDR3 is 15 amino acids long. With 1 base removed from V and 1 base from J, the gap between germline ends came to 10 bases. Germline CDR1 reads LNHNV; CDR2 reads YYDKDF (reference sequence). CDR3 bases: TGTGCCACCAGCAGAGGAAGGATACCGAACACTGAAGCTTTCTTT. Its translation: CATSRGRIPNTEAFF. The full variable domain, rest sourced from reference TRBV15 and TRBJ1-1, is DAMVIQNPRYQVTQFGKPVTLSCSQTLNHNVMYWYQQKSSQAPKLLFHYYDKDFNNEADTPDNFQSRRPNTSFCFLDIRSPGLGDTAMYLCATSRGRIPNTEAFFGQGTRLTVV.

The rearrangement uses TRBV9 and TRBJ2-3; 10 bases agree with TRBD2. Germline CDR1 and CDR2: SGDLS and YYNGEE. The CDR3 runs 15 residues. The junction had 5 bases not matched to a gene; V was cut back by 4 bases and J by 3 bases. CDR3 nucleotides: TGTGCCAGCAGCCCACTAGCGGGACTTACAGATACGCAGTATTTT. Residues: CASSPLAGLTDTQYF.

V gene TRBV20-1 combines with J gene TRBJ2-7; possibly TRBD1 or TRBD2 for D (6 bases each). Germline lookup yields CDR1 DFQATT and CDR2 SNEGSKA (reference sequence). Trimming took 4 bases from V and 0 from J, leaving 16 bases between them. CDR3 size: 15 residues. This CDR3 reads CSANRETGRSYEQYF. In nucleotides, the CDR3 is TGCAGTGCTAACCGGGAGACAGGACGCTCCTACGAGCAGTACTTC.

The chain uses TRBV20-1 and TRBJ2-6, with D tentatively TRBD1 or TRBD2 (5 bases each). CDR1 and CDR2 from the germline V gene are DFQATT and SNEGSKA (reference sequence). The CDR3 extends over 17 amino acids. The V and J ends lost 3 bases and 0 bases respectively, with 15 bases between them. In DNA, the CDR3 is TGCAGTGCTAGGGGGGACGGGGATTACTCTGGGGCCAACGTCCTGACTTTC. Translated: CSARGDGDYSGANVLTF.

The V gene is TRBV20-1, the J gene TRBJ2-7; maybe TRBD2 (7 bases). V was trimmed by 5 bases and J by 13 bases, leaving 27 bases between them. The CDR3 has 14 amino acids. Germline-derived CDR1 and CDR2 are DFQATT and SNEGSKA (reference sequence). The CDR3 nucleotides are TGCAGTGCTCGGGGGGACAATAGCGGGCCCCGTCCCTACTTC. It specifies CSARGDNSGPRPYF.

The chain has TRBV6-5 and TRBJ1-5, with 8 bases aligning to TRBD1. The CDR3 loop spans 13 amino acids. Germline V gene data show CDR1 as MNHEY and CDR2 as SVGAGI. With 2 bases clipped from V and 8 bases from J, the junction kept 2 bases outside the gene matches. CDR3 in amino acids: CASSYLTGEPQHF. The CDR3 nucleotides are TGTGCCAGCAGTTACCTGACAGGGGAGCCCCAGCATTTT.

The chain joins TRBV18 to TRBJ1-1, with D perhaps matching TRBD1 (6 bases). The CDR3 has 15 residues. Germline CDR1 reads KGHSH; CDR2 reads LQKENI. V gave up 8 bases and J gave up 1 base, with 17 bases separating them. The CDR3 spells CASLSPGAANTEAFF. For the CDR3, the DNA is TGTGCCAGCCTCTCACCGGGGGCGGCGAACACTGAAGCTTTCTTT.

The chain uses TRBV3-1 and TRBJ2-1; no clear D. The CDR3 is 10 amino acids. Trimming took off 0 bases at V and 12 bases at J, with 3 bases between the two ends. Germline V gene sequence: CDR1 LGHDT, CDR2 YNNKEL (reference sequence). Written as DNA, the CDR3 is TGTGCCAGCAGCCAAGATGGGCAGTTCTTC. This translates into CASSQDGQFF.

The sample holds a few counts of this clonotype. The chain joins TRBV18 to TRBJ1-5; TRBD1 agrees at 7 bases. The CDR3 is 15 residues long. Looked up from germline, CDR1 is KGHSH and CDR2 is LQKENI. Unmatched junction bases numbered 0, after V lost 0 bases and J lost 1 base. CDR3 DNA: TGTGCCAGCTCACCACCGGGACAGAGCAATCAGCCCCAGCATTTT. Translating it yields CASSPPGQSNQPQHF.

The V and J genes are TRBV29-1 and TRBJ2-7, with a possible D match to TRBD2 (7 bases). V shed 2 bases and J shed 6 bases, with 20 bases lying between them. CDR3 size: 15 residues. Germline V gives CDR1 SQVTM, CDR2 ANQGSEA. The CDR3 loop reads CSVERGGRLVREQYF. For the CDR3, the DNA is TGCAGCGTTGAAAGGGGGGGGCGGCTGGTTCGCGAGCAGTACTTC.

The rearrangement joins TRBV6-5 to TRBJ2-7, with D unresolved. Germline CDR1 and CDR2: MNHEY and SVGAGI. Trimming removed 0 bases from V and 3 bases from J, with 12 bases in between. The CDR3 runs to 15 residues. The CDR3, as DNA: TGTGCCAGCAGTTACTCCGGGCTACTTCACTACGAGCAGTACTTC. It is translated as CASSYSGLLHYEQYF.

CDR3 sequence (DNA): TGTGCCAGCAGTTTAGACCGGTTGAGCGGGAGATCGGAGACCCAGTACTTC. It codes for CASSLDRLSGRSETQYF. V is TRBV6-5 and J is TRBJ2-5; 8 bases match TRBD2. After removal of 4 bases from V and 5 bases from J, the junction contained 15 bases not matched to a gene. The CDR3 totals 17 residues. Germline assignment: CDR1 MNHEY and CDR2 SVGAGI.

This clonotype was seen once. This sequence joins TRBV30 and TRBJ2-3; D might be TRBD2 (5 bases). The CDR3 loop spans 13 amino acids. V shed 7 bases and J shed 9 bases, with 20 bases lying between them. Germline lookup yields CDR1 GTSNPN and CDR2 SVGIG (reference sequence). CDR3 nucleotide sequence: TGTGCCTTGCGACGGGAACAGACAACCACGCAGTATTTT. Translated: CALRREQTTTQYF.

This chain joins TRBV7-3 and TRBJ1-1; 10 bases match TRBD1. Per the germline V gene, CDR1 is SGHTA and CDR2 is FQGTGA. The CDR3 covers 13 residues. V was clipped by 5 bases and J by 11 bases; unmatched bases: 8. The CDR3 loop reads CASSDRQGAEAFF. CDR3 coding DNA: TGTGCCAGCAGCGACCGACAGGGGGCGGAGGCTTTCTTT.

The CDR3 is CASSQETRLDTQYF. CDR3 DNA: TGTGCCAGCAGCCAAGAAACTAGACTAGATACGCAGTATTTT. The rearrangement uses TRBV14 and TRBJ2-3; TRBD2 is a possible D gene (5 bases). Trimming removed 0 bases at V and 5 bases at J, with 9 bases between. The CDR3 has 14 amino acids. Germline V gene lookup returns CDR1 SGHDN and CDR2 FVKESK.

The gene calls are TRBV9 and TRBJ2-5, with 7 nucleotides matching TRBD1. Trimming cost V 4 bases and J 2 bases; bases outside gene matches: 11. This CDR3 is 16 amino acids long. Germline-derived CDR1 and CDR2 are SGDLS and YYNGEE. The CDR3 DNA reads TGTGCCAGCAGCCCAGGGACAGTGCAAACTCAAGAGACCCAGTACTTC. It codes for CASSPGTVQTQETQYF.

The chain links TRBV7-9 to TRBJ1-2, with 10 bases aligning to TRBD1. Germline V gene sequence: CDR1 SEHNR, CDR2 FQNEAQ (reference sequence). Trimming cost V 8 bases and J 4 bases; bases outside gene matches: 10. The CDR3 extends over 15 amino acids. As DNA, the CDR3 is TGTGCCAGCGCCCAACCCGGGACAGGGGTCTATGGCTACACCTTC. Its protein is CASAQPGTGVYGYTF.

V and J are TRBV9 and TRBJ2-4; the match to TRBD1 covers 9 bases. The CDR3 is 14 residues long. Germline V gives CDR1 SGDLS, CDR2 YYNGEE. V shed 3 bases and J 7 bases; nucleotides not matched to a gene: 5. The CDR3: CASSELTGGNIQYF. As DNA, the CDR3 is TGTGCCAGCAGCGAACTGACAGGGGGGAACATTCAGTACTTC.

The count of this clonotype is one. V usage is TRBV7-2 and J usage is TRBJ2-3; 8 nucleotides align to TRBD2. The CDR3 loop spans 14 amino acids. Germline CDR1 SGHTA, CDR2 FQGNSA. The V segment lost 5 bases and the J segment 6 bases; nucleotides outside the gene matches: 7. CDR3 protein: CASSPSGSWDTQYF. In nucleotides, the CDR3 is TGTGCCAGCAGCCCAAGCGGGAGTTGGGATACGCAGTATTTT.

The chain combines TRBV6-6 with TRBJ1-4; maybe TRBD1 (5 bases). The V gene's germline CDR1 is MNHNY and CDR2 SVGAGI (reference sequence). The CDR3 has 16 amino acids. V lost 4 bases, J lost 8 bases, and 20 bases lay in between. The DNA for the CDR3 is TGTGCCAGCAGTTCGGTAGGCAGGGCAATCGAGGAAAAACTGTTTTTT. Its protein product is CASSSVGRAIEEKLFF.